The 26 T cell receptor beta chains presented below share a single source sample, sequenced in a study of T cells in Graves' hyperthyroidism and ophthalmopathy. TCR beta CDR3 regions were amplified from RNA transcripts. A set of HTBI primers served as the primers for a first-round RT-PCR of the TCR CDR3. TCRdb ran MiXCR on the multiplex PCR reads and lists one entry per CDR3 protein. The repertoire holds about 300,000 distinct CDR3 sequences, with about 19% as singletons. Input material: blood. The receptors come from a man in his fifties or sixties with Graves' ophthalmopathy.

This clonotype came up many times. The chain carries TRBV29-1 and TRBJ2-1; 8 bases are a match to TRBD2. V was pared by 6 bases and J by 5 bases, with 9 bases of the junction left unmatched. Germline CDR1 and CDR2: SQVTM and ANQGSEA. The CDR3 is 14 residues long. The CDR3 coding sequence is TGCAGCGTCGCGATGGGACTAGTCCACAATGAGCAGTTCTTC. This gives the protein CSVAMGLVHNEQFF.

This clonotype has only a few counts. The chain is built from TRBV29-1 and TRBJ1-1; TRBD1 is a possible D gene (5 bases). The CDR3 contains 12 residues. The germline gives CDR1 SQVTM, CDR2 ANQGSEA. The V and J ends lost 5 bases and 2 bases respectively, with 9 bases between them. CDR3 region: CSVIGANTEAFF. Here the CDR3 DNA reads TGCAGCGTTATTGGGGCTAACACTGAAGCTTTCTTT.

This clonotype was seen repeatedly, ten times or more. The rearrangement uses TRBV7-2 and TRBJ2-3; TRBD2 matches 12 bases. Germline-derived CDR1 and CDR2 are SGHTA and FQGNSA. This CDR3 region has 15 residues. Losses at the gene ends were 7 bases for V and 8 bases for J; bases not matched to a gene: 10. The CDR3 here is CASTELTSGGGTQYF. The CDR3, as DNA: TGTGCCAGCACCGAGTTGACTAGCGGGGGAGGTACGCAGTATTTT.

The CDR3 bases are TGTGCCAGCAGCCGTCCGATGGGACAACTACGCACAGATACGCAGTATTTT. Translation gives CASSRPMGQLRTDTQYF. The V and J genes are TRBV6-1 and TRBJ2-3; D is possibly TRBD1 (6 bases). CDR1 MNHNS and CDR2 SASEGT come from the germline V gene. The CDR3 loop spans 17 amino acids. V lost 6 bases, J lost 1 base, and 20 bases lay in between.

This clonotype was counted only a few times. The CDR3 region is CASRREAGNTGELFF. For the CDR3, the DNA is TGTGCCAGCCGGCGGGAGGCCGGGAACACCGGGGAGCTGTTTTTT. J is TRBJ2-2 and V is TRBV2, with TRBD2 identical over 8 bases. The trim removed 8 bases at V and 1 base at J, leaving 6 bases unmatched. Germline CDR1 and CDR2: SNHLY and FYNNEI. The CDR3 spans 15 residues. The full variable domain, its missing parts supplied by reference TRBV2 and TRBJ2-2, is EPEVTQTPSHQVTQMGQEVILRCVPISNHLYFYWYRQILGQKVEFLVSFYNNEISEKSEIFDDQFSVERPDGSNFTLKIRSTKLEDSAMYFCASRREAGNTGELFFGEGSRLTVL.

This CDR3 is CASSLISAAGGSPLHF. CDR3 in DNA: TGTGCCAGCAGCTTGATATCTGCGGCGGGGGGATCACCCCTCCACTTT. The V and J genes are TRBV5-6 and TRBJ1-6; the D gene is possibly TRBD1 (5 bases). CDR1 and CDR2 (germline): SGHDT, YYEEEE. Between the trimmed V and J ends, which lost 1 base and 10 bases, there was a span of 18 bases. The CDR3 contains 16 residues.

In nucleotides, the CDR3 is TGTGCCAGCAGGCCGCAGGCAGGGAGAATCCTTAACGACTATGGCTACACCTTC. Protein sequence: CASRPQAGRILNDYGYTF. This chain connects TRBV12-3 or TRBV12-4 to TRBJ1-2; TRBD1 is a possible D gene (5 bases). The V end was cut by 6 bases, the J end by 3 bases, with 26 bases between. The CDR3 has 18 residues.

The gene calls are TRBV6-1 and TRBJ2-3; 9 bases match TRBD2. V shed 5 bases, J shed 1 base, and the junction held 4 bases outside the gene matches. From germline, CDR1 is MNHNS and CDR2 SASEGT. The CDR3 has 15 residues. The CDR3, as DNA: TGTGCCAGCAGTCGTAGCGGGAGCGGCACAGATACGCAGTATTTT. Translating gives CASSRSGSGTDTQYF.

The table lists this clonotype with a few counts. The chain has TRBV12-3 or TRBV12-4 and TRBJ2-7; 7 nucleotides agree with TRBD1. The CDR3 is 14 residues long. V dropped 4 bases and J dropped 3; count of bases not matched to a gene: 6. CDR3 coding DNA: TGTGCCAGCAGTTACGTGACAGGGAGCTACGAGCAGTACTTC. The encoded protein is CASSYVTGSYEQYF.

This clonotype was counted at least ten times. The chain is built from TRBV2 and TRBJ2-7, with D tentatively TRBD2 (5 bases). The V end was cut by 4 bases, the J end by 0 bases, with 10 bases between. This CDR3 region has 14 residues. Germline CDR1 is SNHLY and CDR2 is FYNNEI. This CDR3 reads CASSGKRTSYEQYF. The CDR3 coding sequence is TGTGCCAGCAGTGGAAAGCGGACCTCCTACGAGCAGTACTTC. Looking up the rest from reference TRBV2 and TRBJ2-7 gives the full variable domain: EPEVTQTPSHQVTQMGQEVILRCVPISNHLYFYWYRQILGQKVEFLVSFYNNEISEKSEIFDDQFSVERPDGSNFTLKIRSTKLEDSAMYFCASSGKRTSYEQYFGPGTRLTVT.

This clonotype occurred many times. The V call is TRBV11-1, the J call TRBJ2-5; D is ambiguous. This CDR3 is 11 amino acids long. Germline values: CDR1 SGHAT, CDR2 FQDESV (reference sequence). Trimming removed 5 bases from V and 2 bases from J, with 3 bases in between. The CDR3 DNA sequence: TGTGCCAGCAGCCATCAAGAGACCCAGTACTTC. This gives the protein CASSHQETQYF.

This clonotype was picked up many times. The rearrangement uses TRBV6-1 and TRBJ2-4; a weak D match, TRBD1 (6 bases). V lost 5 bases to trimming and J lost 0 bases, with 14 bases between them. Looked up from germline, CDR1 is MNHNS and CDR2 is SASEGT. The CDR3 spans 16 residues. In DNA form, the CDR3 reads TGTGCCAGCAGTCGGGACACTTCACTAGCCAAAAACATTCAGTACTTC. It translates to CASSRDTSLAKNIQYF.

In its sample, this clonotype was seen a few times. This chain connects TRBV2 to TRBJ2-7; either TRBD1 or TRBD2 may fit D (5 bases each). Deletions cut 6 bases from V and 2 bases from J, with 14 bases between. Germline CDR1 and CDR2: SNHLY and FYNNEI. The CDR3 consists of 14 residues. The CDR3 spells CASRPGAGTYEQYF. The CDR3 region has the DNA TGTGCCAGCAGGCCCGGGGCCGGTACCTACGAGCAGTACTTC.

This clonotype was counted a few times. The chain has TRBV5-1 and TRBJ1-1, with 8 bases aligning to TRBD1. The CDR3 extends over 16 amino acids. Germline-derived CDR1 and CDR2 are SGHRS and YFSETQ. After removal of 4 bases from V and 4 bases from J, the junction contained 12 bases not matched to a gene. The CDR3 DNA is TGCGCCAGCAGCGCCCACGGACAGGGATCGAGCACTGAAGCTTTCTTT. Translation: CASSAHGQGSSTEAFF.

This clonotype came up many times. CDR3 amino acids: CASSLDPGSSYEQYF. CDR3 in DNA: TGCGCCAGCAGCTTGGACCCGGGGAGCTCCTACGAGCAGTACTTC. This chain joins TRBV5-1 and TRBJ2-7; maybe TRBD2 (5 bases). Germline values: CDR1 SGHRS, CDR2 YFSETQ. Trimming pared 0 bases from V and 0 bases from J, leaving 10 bases between. The CDR3 has 15 residues. The full variable domain, its missing parts supplied by reference TRBV5-1 and TRBJ2-7, is KAGVTQTPRYLIKTRGQQVTLSCSPISGHRSVSWYQQTPGQGLQFLFEYFSETQRNKGNFPGRFSGRQFSNSRSEMNVSTLELGDSALYLCASSLDPGSSYEQYFGPGTRLTVT.

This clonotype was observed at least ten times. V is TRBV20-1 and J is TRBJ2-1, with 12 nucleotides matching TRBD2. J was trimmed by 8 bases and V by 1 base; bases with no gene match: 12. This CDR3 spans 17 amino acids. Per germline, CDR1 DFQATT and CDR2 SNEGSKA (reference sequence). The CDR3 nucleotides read TGCAGTGCTAGAGGAACGTTAGTACTAGCGGGAGGCGATGAGCAGTTCTTC. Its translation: CSARGTLVLAGGDEQFF.

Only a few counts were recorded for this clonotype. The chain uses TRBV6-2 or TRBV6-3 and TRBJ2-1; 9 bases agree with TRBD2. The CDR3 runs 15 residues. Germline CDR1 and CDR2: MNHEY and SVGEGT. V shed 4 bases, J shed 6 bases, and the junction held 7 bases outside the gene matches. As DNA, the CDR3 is TGTGCCAGCAGTTCGAGGACTAGCGCGACCAATGAGCAGTTCTTC. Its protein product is CASSSRTSATNEQFF.

CDR3 protein: CSARDPNRGNTEAFF. CDR3 sequence (DNA): TGCAGTGCTAGAGATCCGAACAGGGGCAACACTGAAGCTTTCTTT. The chain employs TRBV20-1 and TRBJ1-1; 7 bases match TRBD1. With 0 bases clipped from V and 2 bases from J, the junction kept 6 bases outside the gene matches. CDR1 and CDR2 (germline): DFQATT, SNEGSKA (reference sequence). The CDR3 sequence is 15 residues long.

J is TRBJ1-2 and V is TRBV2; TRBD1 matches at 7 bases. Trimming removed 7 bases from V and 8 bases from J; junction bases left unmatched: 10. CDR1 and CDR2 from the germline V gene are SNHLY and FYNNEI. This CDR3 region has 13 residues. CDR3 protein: CASKRTTGNGYTF. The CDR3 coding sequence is TGTGCCAGCAAAAGGACGACAGGGAACGGCTACACCTTC.

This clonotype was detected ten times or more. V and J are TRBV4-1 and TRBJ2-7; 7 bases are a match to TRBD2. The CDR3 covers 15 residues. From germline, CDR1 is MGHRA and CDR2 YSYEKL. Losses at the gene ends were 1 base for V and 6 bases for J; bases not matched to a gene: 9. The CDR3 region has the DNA TGCGCCAGCAGCCAAGTGGCCGGGAGGCTCGGCGAGCAGTACTTC. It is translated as CASSQVAGRLGEQYF.

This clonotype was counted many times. CDR3 DNA: TGTGCCAGCAGCACAGGAACCAATAATTCACCCCTCCACTTT. Translated: CASSTGTNNSPLHF. The V call is TRBV2, the J call TRBJ1-6; weak D call: TRBD1 (5 bases). Germline CDR1 SNHLY, CDR2 FYNNEI. The CDR3 sequence is 14 residues long. Between the trimmed V and J ends, which lost 6 bases and 5 bases, there was a span of 11 bases.

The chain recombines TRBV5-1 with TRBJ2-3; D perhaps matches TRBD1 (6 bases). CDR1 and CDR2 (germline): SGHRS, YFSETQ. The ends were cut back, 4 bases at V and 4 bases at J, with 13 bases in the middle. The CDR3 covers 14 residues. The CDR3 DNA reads TGCGCCAGCAGCAAGGGACACAACGCAGATACGCAGTATTTT. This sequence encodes CASSKGHNADTQYF.

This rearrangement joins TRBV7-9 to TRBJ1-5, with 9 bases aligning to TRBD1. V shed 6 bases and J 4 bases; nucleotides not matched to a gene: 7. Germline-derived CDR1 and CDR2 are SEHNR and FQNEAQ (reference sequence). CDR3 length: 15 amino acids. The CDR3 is CASSTGTGINQPQHF. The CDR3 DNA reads TGTGCCAGCAGTACCGGGACAGGGATTAATCAGCCCCAGCATTTT.

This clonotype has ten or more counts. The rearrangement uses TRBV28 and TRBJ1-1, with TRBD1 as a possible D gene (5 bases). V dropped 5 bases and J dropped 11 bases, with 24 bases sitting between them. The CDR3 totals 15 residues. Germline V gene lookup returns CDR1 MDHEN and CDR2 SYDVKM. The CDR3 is CASSMPGPNDAGAFF. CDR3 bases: TGTGCCAGCAGTATGCCGGGACCGAACGACGCTGGGGCTTTCTTT.

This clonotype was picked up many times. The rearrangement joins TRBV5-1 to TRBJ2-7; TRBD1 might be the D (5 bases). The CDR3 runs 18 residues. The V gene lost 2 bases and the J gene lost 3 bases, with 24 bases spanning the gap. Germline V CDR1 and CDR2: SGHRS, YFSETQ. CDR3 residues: CASSFIPSPGREDYEQYF. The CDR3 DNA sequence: TGCGCCAGCAGCTTCATACCCTCTCCTGGCAGGGAAGACTACGAGCAGTACTTC. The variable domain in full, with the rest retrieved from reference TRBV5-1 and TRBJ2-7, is KAGVTQTPRYLIKTRGQQVTLSCSPISGHRSVSWYQQTPGQGLQFLFEYFSETQRNKGNFPGRFSGRQFSNSRSEMNVSTLELGDSALYLCASSFIPSPGREDYEQYFGPGTRLTVT.

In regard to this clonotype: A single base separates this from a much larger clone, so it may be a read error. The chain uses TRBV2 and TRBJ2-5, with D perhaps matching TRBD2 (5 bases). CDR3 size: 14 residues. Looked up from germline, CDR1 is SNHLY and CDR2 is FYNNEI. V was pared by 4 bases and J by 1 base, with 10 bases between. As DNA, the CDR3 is TGTGCCAGCAGTGCACGGGATGGCCAAGAGACCCAGTACTTC. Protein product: CASSARDGQETQYF.